Listed below are T cell receptor beta chains from one sample, sequenced in a study of CD8 T cells in Susac syndrome. One entry per CDR3 protein, called by TCRdb with MiXCR from the immunoSEQ multiplex PCR reads. Among around 200,000 distinct CDR3 sequences listed, around 95% were seen once. The sample taken for sequencing was CD8+ T cells from PBMCs. These receptors were taken from a human donor with Susac syndrome. Both conserved end residues are part of each CDR3. The D gene is left open where the match is weak. Only some rows state a clone size, as once, few, many or a class for expanded clones.

clone size: once; V gene: TRBV24-1; D gene: TRBD1; J gene: TRBJ1-2; CDR3 protein: CATGDRADGYTF; CDR3 DNA: TGTGCCACCGGAGACAGGGCTGATGGCTACACCTTC
clone size: .; V gene: TRBV5-4; D gene: TRBD2; J gene: TRBJ2-3; CDR3 protein: CASSFGLAGGPGDTQYF; CDR3 DNA: TGTGCCAGCAGCTTTGGACTAGCGGGGGGGCCGGGAGATACGCAGTATTTT
clone size: .; V gene: TRBV15; D gene: TRBD2; J gene: TRBJ2-7; CDR3 protein: CATSRDFGLAVYEQYF; CDR3 DNA: TGTGCCACCAGCAGAGATTTTGGACTAGCGGTCTACGAGCAGTACTTC
clone size: .; V gene: TRBV9; D gene: TRBD1; J gene: TRBJ2-5; CDR3 protein: CASSGSLETGDQETQYF; CDR3 DNA: TGTGCCAGCAGCGGTAGCCTCGAAACAGGGGATCAAGAGACCCAGTACTTC
clone size: .; V gene: TRBV13; D gene: TRBD2; J gene: TRBJ2-7; CDR3 protein: CASSALAGPGREQYF; CDR3 DNA: TGTGCCAGCAGCGCCTTAGCGGGACCGGGCCGGGAGCAGTACTTC
clone size: .; V gene: TRBV4-2; D gene: .; J gene: TRBJ2-3; CDR3 protein: CASSQSGTSRTDTQYF; CDR3 DNA: TGTGCCAGCAGCCAATCCGGGACCTCCCGCACAGATACGCAGTATTTT
clone size: .; V gene: TRBV11-2; D gene: TRBD1; J gene: TRBJ2-1; CDR3 protein: CASSSGQTYNEQFF; CDR3 DNA: TGTGCCAGCAGCTCGGGACAGACCTACAATGAGCAGTTCTTC
clone size: .; V gene: TRBV7-2; D gene: .; J gene: TRBJ2-5; CDR3 protein: CASSLGLRGYQETQYF; CDR3 DNA: TGTGCCAGCAGCTTAGGTTTGAGGGGGTACCAAGAGACCCAGTACTTC
clone size: .; V gene: TRBV12-3/TRBV12-4; D gene: .; J gene: TRBJ2-1; CDR3 protein: CASSLFTGPEQFF; CDR3 DNA: TGTGCCAGCAGTTTATTTACGGGCCCTGAGCAGTTCTTC
clone size: .; V gene: TRBV11-2; D gene: TRBD1; J gene: TRBJ2-1; CDR3 protein: CASSLLAGGHSYNEQFF; CDR3 DNA: TGTGCCAGCAGCTTATTGGCAGGGGGCCACTCCTACAATGAGCAGTTCTTC
clone size: .; V gene: TRBV27; D gene: .; J gene: TRBJ2-2; CDR3 protein: CASSRRAGELFF; CDR3 DNA: TGTGCCAGCAGTCGCAGGGCCGGGGAGCTGTTTTTT
clone size: .; V gene: TRBV28; D gene: .; J gene: TRBJ1-2; CDR3 protein: CASSLRLSEINYGYTF; CDR3 DNA: TGTGCCAGCAGTTTACGTCTTTCGGAGATTAACTATGGCTACACCTTC
clone size: .; V gene: TRBV2; D gene: .; J gene: TRBJ2-7; CDR3 protein: CASCPILQPIYYEQYF; CDR3 DNA: TGTGCCAGCTGCCCCATACTGCAGCCGATTTACTACGAGCAGTACTTC
clone size: .; V gene: TRBV20-1; D gene: .; J gene: TRBJ1-3; CDR3 protein: CSALLDSSGNTIYF; CDR3 DNA: TGCAGTGCTTTACTCGACAGCTCTGGAAACACCATATATTTT
clone size: once; V gene: TRBV20-1; D gene: .; J gene: TRBJ2-1; CDR3 protein: CSATGGGGFNYNEQFF; CDR3 DNA: TGCAGTGCTACTGGGGGTGGAGGATTTAACTACAATGAGCAGTTCTTC
clone size: .; V gene: TRBV20-1; D gene: .; J gene: TRBJ1-1; CDR3 protein: CSARDLRMNTEAFF; CDR3 DNA: TGCAGTGCTAGAGATCTTCGGATGAACACTGAAGCTTTCTTT
clone size: .; V gene: TRBV9; D gene: TRBD1; J gene: TRBJ1-2; CDR3 protein: CASSEWTGEVYGYTF; CDR3 DNA: TGTGCCAGCAGCGAGTGGACAGGGGAGGTCTATGGCTACACCTTC
clone size: .; V gene: TRBV5-1; D gene: .; J gene: TRBJ1-1; CDR3 protein: CASSLEPGAGTEAFF; CDR3 DNA: TGCGCCAGCAGCTTGGAGCCGGGGGCCGGCACTGAAGCTTTCTTT
clone size: .; V gene: TRBV6-2/TRBV6-3; D gene: TRBD1; J gene: TRBJ2-1; CDR3 protein: CASSYHLRDRGHDEQFF; CDR3 DNA: TGTGCCAGCAGTTATCATCTCCGGGACAGGGGGCACGATGAGCAGTTCTTC
clone size: few; V gene: TRBV15; D gene: TRBD1; J gene: TRBJ2-7; CDR3 protein: CATSTYRGYEQYF; CDR3 DNA: TGTGCCACCAGCACTTACAGGGGTTACGAGCAGTACTTC
clone size: .; V gene: TRBV15; D gene: TRBD2; J gene: TRBJ2-3; CDR3 protein: CATSRVAGGTDTQYF; CDR3 DNA: TGTGCCACCAGCAGAGTAGCGGGGGGAACAGATACGCAGTATTTT
clone size: .; V gene: TRBV20-1; D gene: .; J gene: TRBJ1-4; CDR3 protein: CSAQTGREKLFF; CDR3 DNA: TGCAGTGCACAAACGGGGCGTGAAAAACTGTTTTTT
clone size: .; V gene: TRBV7-9; D gene: .; J gene: TRBJ2-5; CDR3 protein: CASRSDREETQYF; CDR3 DNA: TGTGCCAGCAGATCCGACAGAGAGGAGACCCAGTACTTC
clone size: .; V gene: TRBV19; D gene: TRBD2; J gene: TRBJ2-1; CDR3 protein: CASSSPPGLAGSGEQFF; CDR3 DNA: TGTGCCAGTAGTAGTCCTCCGGGACTAGCGGGCTCAGGGGAGCAGTTCTTC
clone size: .; V gene: TRBV29-1; D gene: .; J gene: TRBJ2-7; CDR3 protein: CSVEVEQTYEQYF; CDR3 DNA: TGCAGCGTTGAAGTAGAACAGACCTACGAGCAGTACTTC
clone size: .; V gene: TRBV9; D gene: TRBD1; J gene: TRBJ1-2; CDR3 protein: CASSVGTGVNYGYTF; CDR3 DNA: TGTGCCAGCAGCGTAGGCACAGGGGTTAACTATGGCTACACCTTC
clone size: .; V gene: TRBV28; D gene: TRBD1; J gene: TRBJ2-1; CDR3 protein: CASSISTGTGGNEQFF; CDR3 DNA: TGTGCCAGCAGCATATCAACCGGGACAGGGGGCAATGAGCAGTTCTTC
clone size: .; V gene: TRBV5-8; D gene: TRBD2; J gene: TRBJ2-3; CDR3 protein: CASSLVGLAGAGGTDTQYF; CDR3 DNA: TGTGCCAGCAGCTTGGTGGGACTAGCGGGGGCCGGAGGCACAGATACGCAGTATTTT
clone size: .; V gene: TRBV7-7; D gene: .; J gene: TRBJ1-2; CDR3 protein: CASSKKEATVTWDSNYGYTF; CDR3 DNA: TGTGCTAGCAGCAAAAAAGAAGCGACAGTTACCTGGGATTCTAACTATGGCTACACCTTC
clone size: .; V gene: TRBV28; D gene: .; J gene: TRBJ1-5; CDR3 protein: CASNIYSNQPQHF; CDR3 DNA: TGTGCCAGCAACATATATAGCAATCAGCCCCAGCATTTT
clone size: .; V gene: TRBV20-1; D gene: .; J gene: TRBJ2-3; CDR3 protein: CSAGSGSSTDTQYF; CDR3 DNA: TGCAGTGCTGGAAGCGGGTCTAGCACAGATACGCAGTATTTT
clone size: .; V gene: TRBV7-3; D gene: .; J gene: TRBJ2-2; CDR3 protein: CASSLHTGELFF; CDR3 DNA: TGTGCCAGCAGCTTACACACCGGGGAGCTGTTTTTT
clone size: .; V gene: TRBV20-1; D gene: .; J gene: TRBJ2-5; CDR3 protein: CSAEPGAETQYF; CDR3 DNA: TGCAGTGCCGAACCCGGGGCCGAGACCCAGTACTTC
clone size: .; V gene: TRBV19; D gene: .; J gene: TRBJ1-5; CDR3 protein: CASNNRREIGNQPQHF; CDR3 DNA: TGTGCCAGTAATAATCGCAGGGAGATAGGCAATCAGCCCCAGCATTTT
clone size: .; V gene: TRBV6-5; D gene: .; J gene: TRBJ2-1; CDR3 protein: CASRAGQLYNEQFF; CDR3 DNA: TGTGCCAGCAGGGCAGGACAGCTATACAATGAGCAGTTCTTC
clone size: few; V gene: TRBV18; D gene: .; J gene: TRBJ1-1; CDR3 protein: CASSYMNTEAFF; CDR3 DNA: TGTGCCAGCTCGTACATGAACACTGAAGCTTTCTTT